This TCR beta chain was profiled in a study of CD8+CD57+ T cells in acquired aplastic anemia. Study background: Recorded DNA amounts for sorted CD4+ and CD8+ cells had an average of 3.2 ug. The study's findings and limits: Between patients and controls, about 30 CD8+ CDR3 sequences were found in common.

Researchers used genomic DNA as the template to profile TCR beta VDJ and CDR3. TCRdb redid the calling of the reads with MiXCR, one entry per CDR3 protein. The sample lists roughly 170,000 distinct CDR3 sequences; approximately 48% were seen once. It was patients with CD8+CD57+ cell expansion by flow cytometry who were chosen for sequencing. This clonotype was observed a few times. The antigen is undetermined. Trimming left V 0 bases short and J 8 bases short, with 7 bases between. The germline V gene encodes CDR1 LNHNV and CDR2 YYDKDF (reference sequence). The CDR3 runs to 12 residues. This sequence originates from a human donor with aplastic anemia. The chain couples TRBV15 to TRBJ1-2; D is undetermined. Material for sequencing was sorted CD4+, CD8+, or CD8+CD57+ T cells (not recorded which) from PBMCs. The chain's CDR3 is CATSREQYGYTF. For the CDR3, the DNA is TGTGCCACCAGCAGAGAACAGTACGGCTACACCTTC. Drawing the rest from reference TRBV15 and TRBJ1-2, the complete variable domain is DAMVIQNPRYQVTQFGKPVTLSCSQTLNHNVMYWYQQKSSQAPKLLFHYYDKDFNNEADTPDNFQSRRPNTSFCFLDIRSPGLGDTAMYLCATSREQYGYTFGSGTRLTVV.